Listed below are T cell receptor beta chains from one sample, sequenced in a study of blood T cell repertoires in COVID-19. Only in-frame clones appear in the TCRdb table, and some are missing; sequencing was by immunoSEQ multiplex PCR. In the table there are under 450,000 clones, less than 90% of which are singletons. Sequencing used PBMCs or T cells enriched from blood (not recorded which). These receptors originate from a woman aged 45 to 65 who had recovered from COVID-19. The CDR3 runs from the conserved cysteine through the conserved F or W. Each record gives: D gene, V gene, J gene, clone size, CDR3 DNA, CDR3 protein. D genes are given only for firm matches. For some rows the clone size is stated as once, few or many, or as a class when expanded; others skip it.

d_gene: -
v_gene: TRBV7-8
j_gene: TRBJ1-1
abundance: -
CDR3nt: TGTGCCAGCAGCCCCATTTTGGCATGGAACACTGAAGCTTTCTTT
CDR3aa: CASSPILAWNTEAFF

d_gene: -
v_gene: TRBV5-1
j_gene: TRBJ1-5
abundance: -
CDR3nt: TGCGCCGGAAAACGCAGGGATAGCAATCAGCCCCAGCATTTT
CDR3aa: CAGKRRDSNQPQHF

d_gene: -
v_gene: TRBV10-3
j_gene: TRBJ2-2
abundance: few
CDR3nt: TGTGCCATCACATCGGGGAACACCGGGGAGCTGTTTTTT
CDR3aa: CAITSGNTGELFF

d_gene: -
v_gene: TRBV18
j_gene: TRBJ1-1
abundance: -
CDR3nt: TGTGCCAGCTCACCTAGCATTGAGAACACTGAAGCTTTCTTT
CDR3aa: CASSPSIENTEAFF

d_gene: TRBD1
v_gene: TRBV2
j_gene: TRBJ1-1
abundance: few
CDR3nt: TGTGCCAGCAGTGCCGACAGGGACACTGAAGCTTTCTTT
CDR3aa: CASSADRDTEAFF

d_gene: -
v_gene: TRBV6-1
j_gene: TRBJ2-5
abundance: -
CDR3nt: TGTGCCAGCAGTGAGCCGGGACTCCAAGAGACCCAGTACTTC
CDR3aa: CASSEPGLQETQYF

d_gene: -
v_gene: TRBV27
j_gene: TRBJ1-1
abundance: -
CDR3nt: TGTGCCAGCAGTTTAGGCCGGGTGTGGAGATCGGGTTCCCTCAATTCAAACACTGAAGCTTTCTTT
CDR3aa: CASSLGRVWRSGSLNSNTEAFF

d_gene: TRBD2
v_gene: TRBV4-2
j_gene: TRBJ2-1
abundance: -
CDR3nt: TGTGCCAGCAGCCTGGCTGACGCGGGGGGGCTTGAGCAGTTCTTC
CDR3aa: CASSLADAGGLEQFF

d_gene: -
v_gene: TRBV2
j_gene: TRBJ2-1
abundance: -
CDR3nt: TGTGCCAGCAGTGACATCCGGGAGCAGTTCTTC
CDR3aa: CASSDIREQFF

d_gene: -
v_gene: TRBV5-4
j_gene: TRBJ1-4
abundance: -
CDR3nt: TGTGCCAGCAGCTTGGGTTCCGGGTCTGGAGAAAAACTGTTTTTT
CDR3aa: CASSLGSGSGEKLFF

d_gene: TRBD2
v_gene: TRBV6-2/TRBV6-3
j_gene: TRBJ2-2
abundance: -
CDR3nt: TGTGCCAGCAGTTACAGGAGCCTAGCGGGGGTACGCCGCGACACCGGGGAGCTGTTTTTT
CDR3aa: CASSYRSLAGVRRDTGELFF

d_gene: -
v_gene: TRBV29-1
j_gene: TRBJ1-2
abundance: -
CDR3nt: TGCAGCGTGGGATTGCGGGCTGAGTATGGCTACACCTTC
CDR3aa: CSVGLRAEYGYTF

d_gene: TRBD1
v_gene: TRBV5-1
j_gene: TRBJ2-7
abundance: few
CDR3nt: TGCGCCAGCAGCATCGGGACAGGCAGATCCTACGAGCAGTACTTC
CDR3aa: CASSIGTGRSYEQYF

d_gene: -
v_gene: TRBV6-5
j_gene: TRBJ1-5
abundance: -
CDR3nt: TGTGCCAGCAGACAGGGCACGAGCAATCAGCCCCAGCATTTT
CDR3aa: CASRQGTSNQPQHF

d_gene: TRBD1
v_gene: TRBV5-1
j_gene: TRBJ2-1
abundance: -
CDR3nt: TGCGCCAGCAGCAGACCCCTGACAGGGTCCCCCTACAATGAGCAGTTCTTC
CDR3aa: CASSRPLTGSPYNEQFF

d_gene: -
v_gene: TRBV5-5
j_gene: TRBJ1-4
abundance: -
CDR3nt: TGTGCCAGCAGCCACTGGGCAGGGGTTGGTGAAAAACTGTTTTTT
CDR3aa: CASSHWAGVGEKLFF

d_gene: -
v_gene: TRBV2
j_gene: TRBJ2-3
abundance: -
CDR3nt: TGTGCCAGCAGGGCCACAGGGATCGGCACAGATACGCAGTATTTT
CDR3aa: CASRATGIGTDTQYF

d_gene: -
v_gene: TRBV19
j_gene: TRBJ2-7
abundance: many
CDR3nt: TGTGCCAGTAGTATAACAGACCCCGGGACATCCCACTACGAGCAGTACTTC
CDR3aa: CASSITDPGTSHYEQYF

d_gene: TRBD2
v_gene: TRBV7-9
j_gene: TRBJ2-3
abundance: -
CDR3nt: TGTGCCAGCAGCTTCGGGGGGGCCGGAGATACGCAGTATTTT
CDR3aa: CASSFGGAGDTQYF

d_gene: TRBD1
v_gene: TRBV5-6
j_gene: TRBJ2-3
abundance: -
CDR3nt: TGTGCCAGCAGCCGGCCCGGACAGGTCACAGATACGCAGTATTTT
CDR3aa: CASSRPGQVTDTQYF

d_gene: -
v_gene: TRBV7-2
j_gene: TRBJ1-1
abundance: -
CDR3nt: TGTGCCAGCAGCTTACAAGCGTCAGGGGCGGGCACTGAAGCTTTCTTT
CDR3aa: CASSLQASGAGTEAFF

d_gene: -
v_gene: TRBV4-3
j_gene: TRBJ1-2
abundance: -
CDR3nt: TGCGCCAGCAGCCAAGAGTTAAATACAGGGTGGGGCTACACCTTC
CDR3aa: CASSQELNTGWGYTF

d_gene: TRBD1
v_gene: TRBV2
j_gene: TRBJ1-1
abundance: -
CDR3nt: TGTGCCAAACGACAGGGGGAGGGCACTGAAGCTTTCTTT
CDR3aa: CAKRQGEGTEAFF

d_gene: -
v_gene: TRBV14
j_gene: TRBJ1-3
abundance: -
CDR3nt: TGTGCCAGCAGCCAAGGTAGATCCCTCGGAAACACCATATATTTT
CDR3aa: CASSQGRSLGNTIYF

d_gene: TRBD1
v_gene: TRBV2
j_gene: TRBJ1-2
abundance: -
CDR3nt: TGTGCCAGCACCCGGGACAGCATTAACTATGGCTACACCTTC
CDR3aa: CASTRDSINYGYTF

d_gene: -
v_gene: TRBV6-1
j_gene: TRBJ1-1
abundance: -
CDR3nt: TGTGCCAGCAGTGAAACACTTTTCGGGGTGGGCACTGAAGCTTTCTTT
CDR3aa: CASSETLFGVGTEAFF

d_gene: TRBD1
v_gene: TRBV9
j_gene: TRBJ1-1
abundance: -
CDR3nt: TGTGCCAGCAGCGTGACAGGGGTGGTCACTGAAGCTTTCTTT
CDR3aa: CASSVTGVVTEAFF

d_gene: -
v_gene: TRBV5-8
j_gene: TRBJ1-2
abundance: -
CDR3nt: TGTGCCAGCAGCCTTTTGGGCTCGAACTATGGCTACACCTTC
CDR3aa: CASSLLGSNYGYTF

d_gene: -
v_gene: TRBV11-1
j_gene: TRBJ1-1
abundance: -
CDR3nt: TGTGCCAGCAGCTTAGCTCCCGGGACATTCAAGGGGACTGAAGCTTTCTTT
CDR3aa: CASSLAPGTFKGTEAFF

d_gene: TRBD1
v_gene: TRBV4-3
j_gene: TRBJ2-7
abundance: -
CDR3nt: TGCGCCAGCAGCCAAGGACAGGGGTACTACGAGCAGTACTTC
CDR3aa: CASSQGQGYYEQYF

d_gene: TRBD1
v_gene: TRBV25-1
j_gene: TRBJ1-2
abundance: -
CDR3nt: TGTGCCAGCAGTGAACCCACGACAGGGTTCGGCTACACCTTC
CDR3aa: CASSEPTTGFGYTF

d_gene: -
v_gene: TRBV11-2
j_gene: TRBJ2-7
abundance: -
CDR3nt: TGTGCCAGCAGCTTAGACGGGAGCTCCTACGAGCAGTACTTC
CDR3aa: CASSLDGSSYEQYF

d_gene: TRBD1
v_gene: TRBV11-2
j_gene: TRBJ1-2
abundance: once
CDR3nt: TGTGCCAGCAGCTCGACAGGGATAGGAGGCTACACCTTC
CDR3aa: CASSSTGIGGYTF

d_gene: -
v_gene: TRBV3-1/TRBV3-2
j_gene: TRBJ1-5
abundance: -
CDR3nt: TGTGCCAGCAGCCAACAACAGGGAAGTCAGCCCCAGCATTTT
CDR3aa: CASSQQQGSQPQHF

d_gene: TRBD1
v_gene: TRBV7-3
j_gene: TRBJ2-3
abundance: -
CDR3nt: TGTGCCAGCAGCTTAGGGACAGGAGCCTCCACAGATACGCAGTATTTT
CDR3aa: CASSLGTGASTDTQYF

d_gene: TRBD1
v_gene: TRBV10-3
j_gene: TRBJ2-7
abundance: -
CDR3nt: TGTGCCACGGAAGGACAGGGGGTAGGCGAGCAGTACTTC
CDR3aa: CATEGQGVGEQYF

d_gene: TRBD1
v_gene: TRBV11-1
j_gene: TRBJ1-2
abundance: -
CDR3nt: TGTGCCAGCAGCCCCCGGGACAGGGGTGTCTATGGCTACACCTTC
CDR3aa: CASSPRDRGVYGYTF